This T cell receptor (beta chain) was observed in a study of long-term antiretroviral therapy in people with HIV. The study, taken as a whole, reports: Dominating the repertoire at all time points were the clones that expanded before ART.

Participants with HIV, all of them, were treated in the United States. Germline V lookup: CDR1 SGDLS, CDR2 YYNGEE. Trimming stripped 3 bases from V and 5 bases from J, with 9 bases between. CDR3 length: 12 residues. About this clone: The antigen remains unidentified.

The assay used was immunoSEQ (version v3.0), run at survey level. The data were produced by immunoSEQ multiplex PCR, yet TCRdb's version contains in-frame clones alone and is incomplete. The table lists tens of thousands of clones, around 80% of them singletons. The specimen was unsorted PBMCs, collected approximately 4.3 years after starting antiretroviral therapy. The chain links TRBV9 to TRBJ2-7, with TRBD1 as a possible D gene (6 bases). The receptor was derived from a man aged 25 to 40 with HIV. The CDR3 is CASSGRGHEQYF. CDR3 in DNA: TGTGCCAGCAGCGGCAGGGGACACGAGCAGTACTTC.